The 16 T cell receptor beta chains listed next were all sequenced from one sample in a study of beta chain features in type 1 diabetes. Notes on the study in general: TCRB CDR3s were moderately but significantly shorter in Type 1 diabetes patients in all four CD4+ subsets.

Since all of the isolated RNA was reverse transcribed, expressed TCRB transcripts were what got sequenced. The assay was immunoSEQ multiplex PCR, and TCRdb's table has in-frame clones only and misses some. The sample lists about 700,000 clones, around an eighth occurring once. Antigens of these TCRs are unknown. Sequences were obtained from naive CD4+ T cells from blood. These receptors came from a man between 18 and 35 years old with type 1 diabetes.

The chain is built from TRBV15 and TRBJ2-1; 7 bases are shared with TRBD1. With V trimmed by 3 bases and J by 4 bases, 9 bases remained unmatched. Germline V lookup: CDR1 LNHNV, CDR2 YYDKDF (reference sequence). The CDR3 has 16 amino acids. CDR3 loop: CATSRDFRDSYNEQFF. DNA for the CDR3: TGTGCCACCAGCAGGGATTTCCGGGACAGTTACAATGAGCAGTTCTTC. Looking up the rest from reference TRBV15 and TRBJ2-1 gives the full variable domain: DAMVIQNPRYQVTQFGKPVTLSCSQTLNHNVMYWYQQKSSQAPKLLFHYYDKDFNNEADTPDNFQSRRPNTSFCFLDIRSPGLGDTAMYLCATSRDFRDSYNEQFFGPGTRLTVL.

CDR3 loop: CASSLGAREPQHF. The CDR3 nucleotides read TGTGCCAGCAGCTTAGGGGCCCGGGAGCCCCAGCATTTT. V and J are TRBV7-9 and TRBJ1-5; D remains unclear. This CDR3 comprises 13 residues. Germline V CDR1 and CDR2: SEHNR, FQNEAQ (reference sequence). The ends were cut back, 1 base at V and 8 bases at J, with 9 bases in the middle.

This clone was recorded a few times. The chain uses TRBV28 and TRBJ1-2; 9 bases are shared with TRBD1. CDR3 length: 12 amino acids. V shed 5 bases, J shed 7 bases, and the junction held 2 bases outside the gene matches. The germline V gene has CDR1 MDHEN and CDR2 SYDVKM. CDR3 protein: CASSGTGFGYTF. The CDR3 DNA sequence: TGTGCCAGCAGTGGGACAGGGTTTGGCTACACCTTC.

This clone was recorded a few times. The chain couples TRBV7-9 to TRBJ1-1, with 9 nucleotides matching TRBD1. The CDR3 extends over 13 amino acids. Germline lookup yields CDR1 SEHNR and CDR2 FQNEAQ (reference sequence). With V trimmed by 1 base and J by 9 bases, 3 bases remained unmatched. Written as DNA, the CDR3 is TGTGCCAGCAGCTTAGGTGGGACAGGGAAAGCTTTCTTT. The encoded protein is CASSLGGTGKAFF.

V usage is TRBV10-3 and J usage is TRBJ2-7; D is possibly TRBD1 (6 bases). V lost 4 bases and J lost 2, with 12 bases in between. The CDR3 runs to 14 residues. Germline-derived CDR1 and CDR2 are ENHRY and SYGVKD. The CDR3 is CAISGGQRAYEQYF. The CDR3 DNA reads TGTGCCATCAGTGGGGGGCAGAGAGCCTACGAGCAGTACTTC.

This clone has just a few counts. The chain recombines TRBV5-6 with TRBJ2-3; 9 bases fit TRBD1. The CDR3 is 16 amino acids. The ends lost 3 bases at V and 4 bases at J; junction bases unmatched: 9. CDR1 and CDR2 from the germline V gene are SGHDT and YYEEEE. The CDR3 DNA reads as TGTGCCAGCAGCTGGCGGGGGACAGGGAGTGCAGATACGCAGTATTTT. Its translation: CASSWRGTGSADTQYF.

This clone was seen a few times. In the same sample, other DNA sequences code for this CDR3. The V call is TRBV29-1, the J call TRBJ1-2; possibly TRBD1 for D (6 bases). This CDR3 comprises 12 residues. The V gene lost 1 base and the J gene lost 6 bases, with 9 bases spanning the gap. CDR1 is SQVTM and CDR2 is ANQGSEA in the germline V gene. CDR3 in DNA: TGCAGCGTTGAAGGTCAGGGGCATGGCTACACCTTC. It yields the protein CSVEGQGHGYTF.

This chain links TRBV18 with TRBJ2-7, with TRBD1 as a possible D gene (5 bases). CDR3 length equals 13 residues. The germline V gene has CDR1 KGHSH and CDR2 LQKENI. V lost 3 bases and J lost 5, with 11 bases in between. CDR3 sequence reads: CASSPAGSDEQYF. The DNA of the CDR3 is TGTGCCAGCTCACCCGCAGGGTCAGACGAGCAGTACTTC.

The chain carries TRBV6-5 and TRBJ2-3; 7 bases align to TRBD1. The CDR3 is made up of 14 amino acids. The ends lost 6 bases at V and 5 bases at J; junction bases unmatched: 8. CDR1 is MNHEY and CDR2 is SVGAGI in the germline V gene. The CDR3 DNA is TGTGCCAGCAGCCCACAGACAGGGCGAGATACGCAGTATTTT. Its translation: CASSPQTGRDTQYF.

This chain joins TRBV29-1 and TRBJ1-2; 7 nucleotides agree with TRBD1. Germline CDR1 SQVTM, CDR2 ANQGSEA. This CDR3 region has 13 residues. Trimming removed 3 bases from V and 4 bases from J; junction bases left unmatched: 5. This CDR3 is CSVDQGDVYGYTF. CDR3 nucleotide sequence: TGCAGCGTTGATCAGGGGGATGTCTATGGCTACACCTTC.

The J gene is TRBJ2-5, the V gene TRBV30; D gene ambiguous. Deletions cut 3 bases from V and 5 bases from J, with 4 bases between. The germline CDR1 and CDR2 sequences are GTSNPN and SVGIG (reference sequence). This CDR3 comprises 10 residues. CDR3 protein: CAWRTETQYF. The CDR3 DNA sequence: TGTGCCTGGAGAACGGAGACCCAGTACTTC.

The rearrangement links TRBV5-6 to TRBJ2-5; D gene ambiguous. The V gene's germline CDR1 is SGHDT and CDR2 YYEEEE. The CDR3 loop spans 14 amino acids. The V gene lost 4 bases and the J gene lost 7 bases, with 17 bases spanning the gap. The CDR3, as DNA: TGTGCCAGCAGCCCTCAGCACGCGACTGGGACCCAGTACTTC. It specifies CASSPQHATGTQYF. Drawing the rest from reference TRBV5-6 and TRBJ2-5, the complete variable domain is DAGVTQSPTHLIKTRGQQVTLRCSPKSGHDTVSWYQQALGQGPQFIFQYYEEEERQRGNFPDRFSGHQFPNYSSELNVNALLLGDSALYLCASSPQHATGTQYFGPGTRLLVL.

A few counts support this clone. The CDR3 coding sequence is TGTGCCAGCAGCTTAGACCAGAATCAGCCCCAGCATTTT. This codes for CASSLDQNQPQHF. The chain couples TRBV7-2 to TRBJ1-5; D gene ambiguous. Deletions cut 1 base from V and 4 bases from J, with 5 bases between. The CDR3 has 13 amino acids. Germline V gene sequence: CDR1 SGHTA, CDR2 FQGNSA.

The chain combines TRBV7-9 with TRBJ1-1, with a weak D call TRBD1 (5 bases). The CDR3 runs to 16 residues. Looked up from germline, CDR1 is SEHNR and CDR2 is FQNEAQ (reference sequence). V was pared by 4 bases and J by 4 bases, with 19 bases between. The DNA for the CDR3 is TGTGCCAGCAGCTACCCCGCAGGGACCATGGCCACTGAAGCTTTCTTT. Translating gives CASSYPAGTMATEAFF.

The chain is built from TRBV27 and TRBJ1-6; D may be TRBD1 (5 bases). V was cut by 5 bases and J by 6 bases, with 14 bases left in between. Per the germline V gene, CDR1 is MNHEY and CDR2 is SMNVEV (reference sequence). The CDR3 length is 15 residues. CDR3 protein: CASSPQGSANSPLHF. The CDR3 nucleotides read TGTGCCAGCAGTCCCCAGGGCAGCGCTAATTCACCCCTCCACTTT.

This clone was recorded a few times. Within the sample, other DNA sequences also encode this same CDR3. The CDR3 reads CAWSPQETQYF. Written as DNA, the CDR3 is TGTGCCTGGAGCCCCCAGGAGACCCAGTACTTC. The chain combines TRBV30 with TRBJ2-5; no firm D call. The CDR3 runs to 11 residues. The germline V gene encodes CDR1 GTSNPN and CDR2 SVGIG (reference sequence). V lost 3 bases and J 5 bases, leaving 7 bases between the germline ends.